Following are 5 T cell receptor beta chains from one sample sequenced in a study of T-cell reconstitution after alpha-beta-depleted transplantation in children. Unique molecular identifiers were used in preparing the TCRbeta library. One entry per CDR3 protein, called by TCRdb with MiXCR from the PCR reads. The sample consists of approximately 630,000 distinct CDR3 sequences, about an eighth of them appearing once. This sample comprised PBMCs, obtained before TCRalphabeta/CD19-depleted stem cell transplant. The receptors shown here come from a girl aged 2 to 10 with congenital amegakaryocytic thrombocytopenia, due to receive a stem cell transplant.

The chain links TRBV12-3 or TRBV12-4 to TRBJ2-2, with no clear D. The CDR3 is made up of 14 amino acids. The germline V and J ends were trimmed by 6 bases and 0 bases, with 8 bases remaining between them. The CDR3 loop is CASSRAPNTGELFF. The CDR3 nucleotides read TGTGCCAGCAGCCGGGCCCCGAACACCGGGGAGCTGTTTTTT.

V gene TRBV29-1 combines with J gene TRBJ1-2; possibly TRBD1 for D (6 bases). The germline gives CDR1 SQVTM, CDR2 ANQGSEA. There are 15 residues in the CDR3. The germline V and J ends were trimmed by 7 bases and 3 bases, with 21 bases remaining between them. The CDR3 here is CSATGQSPWYYGYTF. CDR3 bases: TGCAGCGCCACTGGACAGTCTCCGTGGTACTATGGCTACACCTTC.

This clonotype has ten or more counts. CDR3 sequence reads: CASSLGDRDTGELFF. In DNA, the CDR3 is TGCGCCAGCAGCTTGGGAGACAGGGACACCGGGGAGCTGTTTTTT. This rearrangement joins TRBV5-1 to TRBJ2-2; 7 nucleotides align to TRBD1. Trimming cost V 0 bases and J 3 bases; bases outside gene matches: 2. This CDR3 has 15 amino acids. Per germline, CDR1 SGHRS and CDR2 YFSETQ. The entire variable domain, with the rest obtained from reference TRBV5-1 and TRBJ2-2, is as follows: KAGVTQTPRYLIKTRGQQVTLSCSPISGHRSVSWYQQTPGQGLQFLFEYFSETQRNKGNFPGRFSGRQFSNSRSEMNVSTLELGDSALYLCASSLGDRDTGELFFGEGSRLTVL.

This sequence joins TRBV29-1 and TRBJ2-3, with D perhaps being TRBD1 or TRBD2 (5 bases each). V lost 4 bases and J lost 7, with 12 bases in between. Germline-derived CDR1 and CDR2 are SQVTM and ANQGSEA. The CDR3 totals 12 residues. The CDR3 DNA sequence: TGCAGCGTTGGGGACGGTTACTATACGCAGTATTTT. Translated, it gives CSVGDGYYTQYF.

This clonotype was observed a handful of times. CDR3 sequence: CASSLGALRQETQYF. The CDR3 DNA reads TGCGCCAGCAGCCTCGGGGCGCTGCGCCAAGAGACCCAGTACTTC. This chain uses TRBV5-1 with TRBJ2-5; D possibly uses TRBD1 or TRBD2 (5 bases each). CDR3 length: 15 amino acids. Trimming stripped 4 bases from V and 1 base from J, with 14 bases between. Germline V lookup: CDR1 SGHRS, CDR2 YFSETQ.